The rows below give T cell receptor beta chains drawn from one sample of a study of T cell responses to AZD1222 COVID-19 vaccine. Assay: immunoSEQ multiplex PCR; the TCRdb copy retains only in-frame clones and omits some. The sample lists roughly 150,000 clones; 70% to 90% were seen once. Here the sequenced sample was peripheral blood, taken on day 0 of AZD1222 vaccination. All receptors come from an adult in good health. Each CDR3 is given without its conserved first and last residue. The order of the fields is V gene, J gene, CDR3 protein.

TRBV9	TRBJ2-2	ASSVEGQGWELF
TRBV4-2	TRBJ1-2	ASSQVRTGLNYGYT
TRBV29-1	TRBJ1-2	SVAPIPWDRNYGYT
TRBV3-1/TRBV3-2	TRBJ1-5	ASSQAGTRDQPQH
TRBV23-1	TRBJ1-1	ASSQFHPARAF
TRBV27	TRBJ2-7	ASSLSRGRTQY
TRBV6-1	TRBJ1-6	ASSEATGANSPLH
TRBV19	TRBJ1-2	ASRVRDLNYGYT
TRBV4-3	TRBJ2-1	ASSQDGLAGPYNEQF
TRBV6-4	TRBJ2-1	ASSDGQGASSEQF
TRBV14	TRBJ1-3	ASSTTTGTGSTIY
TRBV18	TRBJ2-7	ASSLPGINSYEQY
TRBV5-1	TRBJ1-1	ASSLSQAKTEAF
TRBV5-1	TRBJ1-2	ASSLAGQINYGYT
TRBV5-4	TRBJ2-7	ASSGGTGGGMSEQY
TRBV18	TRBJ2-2	ASSELAGADTGELF
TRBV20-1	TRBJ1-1	SASRLGVNTEAF
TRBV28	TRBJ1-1	ASTGYGGTANTEAF
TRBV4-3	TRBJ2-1	ASSLKAGGRLDEQF
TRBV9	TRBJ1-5	ASSEDGNNQPQH
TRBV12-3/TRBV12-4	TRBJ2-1	ASSLDSEQF
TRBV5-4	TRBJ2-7	ASSRPTGVGEQY
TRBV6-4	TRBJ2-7	ASMPGTGPILAYEQY
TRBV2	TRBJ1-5	ASAFFGQSNQPQH
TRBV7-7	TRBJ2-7	ASSPDGYEQY
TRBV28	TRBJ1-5	ASSETSQPQH
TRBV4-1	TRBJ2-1	ASSQGGGTRRF
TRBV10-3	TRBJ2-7	AISATSGPIYEQY
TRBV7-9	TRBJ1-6	ASSFMESPLH
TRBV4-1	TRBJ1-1	ASSQENSPEAF
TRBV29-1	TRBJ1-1	SSRGRLNTEAF
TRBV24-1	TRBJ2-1	ATSDFTSRYNEQF
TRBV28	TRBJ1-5	ASGGQLDQPQH
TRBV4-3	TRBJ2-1	ASSQDVAGWYNEQF
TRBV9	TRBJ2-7	ASSATPGGAYEQY
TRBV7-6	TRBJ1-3	ASSANEPLRSGNTIY
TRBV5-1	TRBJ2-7	ASSTGQGRGHEQY
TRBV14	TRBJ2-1	ASSQGFSSNNEQF
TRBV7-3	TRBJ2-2	ASSLKGGTGELF
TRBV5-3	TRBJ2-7	ARSLESYEQY